A selection of T cell receptor beta chains follows, all from one sample in a study of radiation and T cells in renal cell carcinoma. This table comes from immunoSEQ multiplex PCR, and its TCRdb copy is limited to in-frame clones, with some not included. The sample carries roughly 120,000 clones, about four fifths recorded once. This material consisted of blood, taken from a patient whose treatment included radiotherapy and nephrectomy. These receptors all stem from a woman aged 60-75 years with renal cell carcinoma. CDR3s leave out the opening cysteine and the closing phenylalanine or tryptophan. Fields, in order: V gene, J gene, CDR3 protein.

TRBV10-3	.	ATTGTDYEQY
TRBV19	TRBJ1-4	ASSINRSEKLF
TRBV18	TRBJ2-1	ASSPRDRGNEQF
TRBV9	TRBJ1-2	ASSSGQGSYGYT
TRBV19	TRBJ2-5	ASSIDRELRETQY
TRBV4-2	TRBJ2-1	ASSQDLTDLDRYDEQF
TRBV9	TRBJ1-3	ASSLGPDSGNTIY
TRBV30	TRBJ2-2	AGGVANTGELF
TRBV19	TRBJ2-7	ASSTSGGAYEQY
TRBV19	TRBJ2-1	ASRDRESYNEQF
TRBV19	TRBJ1-6	ASSTRRQGNSPLH
TRBV12-5	TRBJ1-1	ASGPPGNTEAF
TRBV9	TRBJ1-4	ASSVGGQGVNEKLF
TRBV15	TRBJ2-2	ATSRRTGDPGELF
TRBV2	TRBJ1-2	ASSLALQGGYGYT
TRBV7-2	TRBJ2-1	ASSLAPGGVYNEQF
TRBV29-1	TRBJ2-7	SASGGSDYEQY
TRBV6-1	TRBJ1-2	ASSGGSTNYGYT
TRBV25-1	TRBJ1-1	ASSETGWDTEAF
TRBV5-1	TRBJ2-3	ASSPWDGSTDTQY
TRBV10-2	TRBJ1-4	ASTRGGTNEKLF
TRBV19	TRBJ1-4	ASMGRENEKLF
TRBV7-6	TRBJ1-1	ASSRTAGLGAF
TRBV5-1	TRBJ2-7	ASSLRAGGSHEQY
TRBV11-3	TRBJ2-2	ASSSRAGKGTGELF
TRBV11-2	TRBJ1-4	ASSFRGVSEKLF
TRBV2	TRBJ1-6	ASTPDGIGGSPLH
TRBV19	TRBJ1-4	ASSMGQGWREKLF
TRBV28	TRBJ2-7	ASSRPADRDEQY
TRBV9	TRBJ2-3	ASNREHRYAV
TRBV9	TRBJ2-3	ASSVTRERGTDTQY
TRBV7-9	TRBJ1-2	ASSLAGAGANYGYT
TRBV10-3	TRBJ2-1	AIRTGAHEQF
TRBV6-1	TRBJ2-1	ASSEAWAAAYNEQF
TRBV7-2	TRBJ2-7	ASSPNYEQY
TRBV4-1	TRBJ2-3	ASSPGTDTQY
TRBV9	TRBJ2-6	ASSVVTASGANVLT
TRBV9	TRBJ2-7	ASSFGPQGPNPEQY
TRBV6-1	TRBJ2-3	ASQRDTGTDTQY
TRBV7-3	TRBJ1-2	ASSFFGGEGYT
TRBV7-9	TRBJ1-2	ASSLADGYT
TRBV7-3	TRBJ2-7	ASSLAGSVGEQY
TRBV19	TRBJ1-2	ASKDRPTANYGYT
TRBV4-2	TRBJ1-5	ASSQDPTGTGRPQH
TRBV19	TRBJ1-1	ASSIPGGLTF
TRBV6-6	TRBJ1-1	ASTVTGNTEAF
TRBV6-1	TRBJ2-7	ASSESLTSYEQY
TRBV27	TRBJ2-5	ASSPLAGWYQETQY
TRBV6-1	TRBJ1-1	ASSEPGQGVGTEAF
TRBV4-1	TRBJ2-3	ASNPEDSSDTQY
TRBV6-5	TRBJ1-1	ASSYAPGNTEAF
TRBV2	TRBJ2-5	ASRPRTSGQETQY
TRBV5-4	TRBJ2-7	ASSDHQDLTQY
TRBV5-1	TRBJ1-2	ASSLGQGALRYGYT
TRBV19	TRBJ2-2	ASRMNQGVGELF